This is a list of T cell receptor beta chains from one sample in a study of response to subunit inactivated influenza vaccine. TCRdb independently ran MiXCR on the RT-PCR reads; one entry per CDR3 protein. Of fewer than 700,000 distinct CDR3 sequences listed, 10% to 15% are singletons. The sequences come from PBMCs from blood, collected roughly 48 days after vaccination. Every receptor here comes from a man aged 45 to 65 who received an inactivated influenza vaccine. CDR3s include the opening cysteine and the closing phenylalanine or tryptophan. The order of the fields is J gene, clone size, D gene, V gene, CDR3 protein, CDR3 DNA. D genes are given only for firm matches. Rows give clone size only sometimes, using once, few, many, or a class for an expanded clone.

J gene: TRBJ1-2
clone size: few
D gene: -
V gene: TRBV19
CDR3 protein: CASRGTAAWSYTF
CDR3 DNA: TGTGCCAGTAGGGGGACGGCCGCCTGGAGCTACACCTTC

J gene: TRBJ2-1
clone size: -
D gene: TRBD2
V gene: TRBV6-2/TRBV6-3
CDR3 protein: CATRPRTSGGAFNEQFF
CDR3 DNA: TGTGCCACCCGACCGCGGACTAGCGGGGGGGCCTTTAATGAGCAGTTCTTC

J gene: TRBJ1-1
clone size: few
D gene: TRBD1
V gene: TRBV15
CDR3 protein: CATSRDFGEGARTEAFF
CDR3 DNA: TGTGCCACCAGCAGAGATTTCGGTGAGGGGGCGAGGACTGAAGCTTTCTTT

J gene: TRBJ2-5
clone size: few
D gene: TRBD1
V gene: TRBV9
CDR3 protein: CASSAHPGQGGETQYF
CDR3 DNA: TGTGCCAGCAGCGCCCACCCGGGACAGGGGGGGGAGACCCAGTACTTC

J gene: TRBJ2-1
clone size: many
D gene: -
V gene: TRBV24-1
CDR3 protein: CATSDPDFGNEQFF
CDR3 DNA: TGTGCCACCAGTGATCCAGACTTTGGAAATGAGCAGTTCTTC

J gene: TRBJ2-3
clone size: few
D gene: TRBD1
V gene: TRBV6-2/TRBV6-3
CDR3 protein: CASSKADRARTDTQYF
CDR3 DNA: TGTGCCAGCAGCAAAGCAGACAGGGCCCGCACAGATACGCAGTATTTT

J gene: TRBJ1-1
clone size: few
D gene: -
V gene: TRBV29-1
CDR3 protein: CSVEARGRAWYIPEAFF
CDR3 DNA: TGCAGCGTTGAAGCCCGGGGCAGGGCCTGGTATATTCCTGAAGCTTTCTTT

J gene: TRBJ2-7
clone size: few
D gene: -
V gene: TRBV7-9
CDR3 protein: CASSLYLNEQYF
CDR3 DNA: TGTGCCAGCAGCTTATACTTAAACGAGCAGTACTTC

J gene: TRBJ2-5
clone size: many
D gene: -
V gene: TRBV6-5
CDR3 protein: CASSYWAGAETQYF
CDR3 DNA: TGTGCCAGCAGTTACTGGGCAGGGGCAGAGACCCAGTACTTC

J gene: TRBJ2-5
clone size: few
D gene: TRBD1
V gene: TRBV9
CDR3 protein: CASSATGDGTQYF
CDR3 DNA: TGTGCCAGCAGCGCAACAGGGGATGGGACCCAGTACTTC

J gene: TRBJ2-3
clone size: -
D gene: TRBD2
V gene: TRBV7-3
CDR3 protein: CASRAGGPGDTQYF
CDR3 DNA: TGTGCCAGCAGGGCGGGAGGGCCAGGAGATACGCAGTATTTT

J gene: TRBJ1-5
clone size: many
D gene: -
V gene: TRBV12-3/TRBV12-4
CDR3 protein: CASSPGRNQPQHF
CDR3 DNA: TGTGCCAGCAGCCCAGGGCGCAATCAGCCCCAGCATTTT

J gene: TRBJ2-1
clone size: few
D gene: TRBD2
V gene: TRBV20-1
CDR3 protein: CSASATSGYNEQFF
CDR3 DNA: TGCAGTGCTAGCGCGACTAGCGGGTACAATGAGCAGTTCTTC

J gene: TRBJ2-3
clone size: -
D gene: TRBD2
V gene: TRBV7-9
CDR3 protein: CASSRDYKTDTQYF
CDR3 DNA: TGTGCCAGTTCCCGGGACTATAAAACAGATACGCAGTATTTT

J gene: TRBJ2-7
clone size: few
D gene: -
V gene: TRBV5-1
CDR3 protein: CASREVTGNEQYF
CDR3 DNA: TGCGCCAGCAGAGAGGTCACAGGTAACGAGCAGTACTTC

J gene: TRBJ2-2
clone size: few
D gene: -
V gene: TRBV20-1
CDR3 protein: CSARDGDRWTGELFF
CDR3 DNA: TGCAGTGCTAGAGATGGGGACCGTTGGACCGGGGAGCTGTTTTTT

J gene: TRBJ2-1
clone size: many
D gene: TRBD1
V gene: TRBV5-1
CDR3 protein: CASSWTGGAGYEQFF
CDR3 DNA: TGCGCCAGCAGCTGGACAGGGGGCGCGGGTTATGAGCAGTTCTTC

J gene: TRBJ2-1
clone size: few
D gene: -
V gene: TRBV7-2
CDR3 protein: CASSPHGSSYNEQFF
CDR3 DNA: TGTGCCAGCAGCCCGCACGGGAGCTCCTACAATGAGCAGTTCTTC

J gene: TRBJ2-7
clone size: few
D gene: TRBD1
V gene: TRBV9
CDR3 protein: CASSVGSQGAEEQYF
CDR3 DNA: TGTGCCAGCAGCGTAGGGTCACAGGGGGCGGAGGAGCAGTACTTC

J gene: TRBJ2-2
clone size: few
D gene: -
V gene: TRBV29-1
CDR3 protein: CSVEDRQKLTGELFF
CDR3 DNA: TGCAGCGTTGAAGATCGACAGAAACTCACCGGGGAGCTGTTTTTT